This TCR beta chain was recovered during a study of T cells in Graves' hyperthyroidism and ophthalmopathy. Whole-study findings and limits: Ophthalmopathy could be told apart from stable hyperthyroidism with a 13 V-J model.

About this clonotype: Its antigen is not identified. With a much larger clone just one base away, this may be a read error. The final CDR3 position lacks the conserved phenylalanine or tryptophan, pointing to a likely read error.

TCR beta CDR3 regions were amplified from RNA transcripts. A first-round RT-PCR of the TCR CDR3 used the HTBI primer set. MiXCR, applied by TCRdb to the multiplex PCR reads, yields one record per CDR3 protein. The sample yields more than 650,000 distinct CDR3 sequences, 14% seen once. V was cut by 2 bases and J by 5 bases, with 3 bases left in between. The CDR3 loop spans 11 amino acids. Germline V gene lookup returns CDR1 GTSNPN and CDR2 SVGIG (reference sequence). Sequenced sample: blood. The chain employs TRBV30 and TRBJ2-2; no clear D gene. The receptor was derived from a woman younger than 35 with Graves' hyperthyroidism. The CDR3 loop is CAWSTTGELFS. In nucleotides, the CDR3 is TGTGCCTGGAGTACAACCGGGGAGCTGTTTTCT.